This section outlines one T cell receptor (beta chain) sequence together with its context. Its antigen is currently unknown. The stimulus was lysate of CMV-infected fibroblasts, 8.5 to 10 ug/mL. Responding CD4+ T cells were sorted by upregulation of both CD40 ligand and CD69. Suppressive ART was started during chronic HIV-1 infection in these adults. Donors had CD4+ T cell counts above 400 cells/uL and were CMV-seropositive. This sample was taken from a study of persistence of HIV-infected CD4 T cells. Trimming took off 0 bases at V and 4 bases at J, with 8 bases between the two ends. The V gene's germline CDR1 is SGHRS and CDR2 YFSETQ. There are 14 residues in the CDR3. The libraries were made with immunoSEQ version 4 in survey mode. The repertoire was sequenced with immunoSEQ multiplex PCR; TCRdb's copy has only in-frame clones and lacks some. The table records roughly 13,000 clones, 65% to 75% of them present only once.

This TCR derives from an adult man with HIV who was CMV-seropositive. V gene TRBV5-1 combines with J gene TRBJ1-3; D is undetermined. The specimen comprised CD4+ T cells sorted from PBMCs after roughly 19-hour stimulation, sampled from a patient who received antiretroviral therapy. DNA for the CDR3: TGCGCCAGCAGCTTGGGTGAAGAAGGAAACACCATATATTTT. The encoded protein is CASSLGEEGNTIYF. Supplemented by reference TRBV5-1 and TRBJ1-3, the full variable domain reads KAGVTQTPRYLIKTRGQQVTLSCSPISGHRSVSWYQQTPGQGLQFLFEYFSETQRNKGNFPGRFSGRQFSNSRSEMNVSTLELGDSALYLCASSLGEEGNTIYFGEGSWLTVV.